The T cell receptor beta chain under discussion was sequenced for a study of T cells in localized non-small cell lung cancer. In the case of this clone: Antigen unknown.

This table comes from immunoSEQ multiplex PCR, and its TCRdb copy is limited to in-frame clones, with some not included. The repertoire holds more than 50,000 clones, about four fifths seen once, with 15% to 20% in the top ten. General study points: Adjacent lung had a median 57 of the 100 largest tumor clones. Sequencing was restricted to one tumor region; therefore, heterogeneity remains possible.

This receptor was identified in an older female donor with stage II squamous cell lung carcinoma. The starting material was peripheral blood, obtained before any cancer treatment.

CDR3 region: CASSGDRPVAFF. The CDR3 DNA reads as TGCGCCAGCAGTGGGGACCGGCCTGTGGCTTTCTTT. V and J are TRBV10-1 and TRBJ1-1; tentatively, D is TRBD1 (5 bases). The CDR3 runs to 12 residues. Germline V gives CDR1 WNHNN, CDR2 SYGVQD (reference sequence). Deletions cut 4 bases from V and 11 bases from J, with 14 bases between.